The subject of this entry is one TCR beta chain. The CDR3 runs 14 residues. Deletions cut 0 bases from V and 3 bases from J, with 7 bases between. Germline V CDR1 and CDR2: SGHRS, YFSETQ. Generated by immunoSEQ multiplex PCR, the TCRdb table keeps only in-frame clones and is missing some. The sample lists roughly 92,000 clones, 90% seen once, with roughly 0.16% in the top ten. This specimen comes from a study of OX40 agonist ivuxolimab in advanced cancers. The sequencing used CD4+ or CD8+ T cells sorted from blood, collected in a trial of the OX40 agonist ivuxolimab. The chain recombines TRBV5-1 with TRBJ1-3; unclear D gene. This sequence was found in an adult with an advanced solid tumor such as melanoma, head and neck, liver or kidney cancer. The CDR3 DNA follows: TGCGCCAGCAGCTTGGACGATCTTGGAAACACCATATATTTT. This codes for CASSLDDLGNTIYF.